This is a list of T cell receptor beta chains from one sample in a study of blood T cell repertoires in COVID-19. Profiling relied on immunoSEQ multiplex PCR, and the TCRdb table lists in-frame clones only, not all of them. This repertoire shows 300,000 or so clones, around 92% found once; its top ten account for less than 3.5%. The sample consisted of PBMCs or T cells enriched from blood (not recorded which). These receptors originate from a woman aged 45-60 years who had been exposed to COVID-19. Both conserved end residues are part of each CDR3. The D gene is left open where the match is weak. Size is omitted from some rows. Given values are once, few, many or a class for expanded clones.

D,size,V,J,CDR3,DNA
TRBD1,NA,TRBV18,TRBJ1-2,CASSPDRTGGYTF,TGTGCCAGCTCACCTGACAGGACAGGAGGCTACACCTTC
TRBD1,NA,TRBV28,TRBJ2-2,CASSPMGQGRTGELFF,TGTGCCAGCAGTCCTATGGGACAGGGGAGGACCGGGGAGCTGTTTTTT
TRBD1,NA,TRBV4-2,TRBJ2-7,CASSQAGQGSYEQYF,TGTGCCAGCAGCCAAGCGGGACAGGGGTCCTACGAGCAGTACTTC
NA,NA,TRBV9,TRBJ1-2,CASSPPTPGNGYTF,TGTGCCAGCAGCCCCCCTACCCCAGGGAATGGCTACACCTTC
NA,NA,TRBV3-1/TRBV3-2,TRBJ2-4,CASSQERLAKNIQYF,TGTGCCAGCAGCCAAGAACGGTTAGCCAAAAACATTCAGTACTTC
TRBD2,NA,TRBV28,TRBJ2-1,CASSFPLKAGGAGNEQFF,TGTGCCAGCAGTTTTCCTTTGAAAGCGGGGGGGGCAGGGAATGAGCAGTTCTTC
TRBD1,NA,TRBV11-3,TRBJ2-7,CASSLGTGAGPYEQYF,TGTGCCAGCAGCCTCGGGACAGGGGCAGGCCCCTACGAGCAGTACTTC
NA,NA,TRBV20-1,TRBJ2-7,CSASPTRTYEQYF,TGCAGTGCTAGTCCGACACGAACCTACGAGCAGTACTTC
NA,once,TRBV21-1,TRBJ1-2,CASTSNTESYGYTF,TGTGCCAGCACATCGAACACAGAGAGCTATGGCTACACCTTC
NA,few,TRBV5-5,TRBJ2-7,CATLVLRPGVGSF,TGTGCCACCCTAGTGCTGCGGCCAGGGGTGGGATCCTTC
TRBD1,NA,TRBV19,TRBJ1-2,CASSPPRGQGDYGYTF,TGTGCCAGTAGTCCTCCAAGGGGACAGGGAGACTATGGCTACACCTTC
TRBD2,NA,TRBV13,TRBJ2-5,CASSHSGGKETQYF,TGTGCCAGCAGCCATAGCGGGGGCAAAGAGACCCAGTACTTC
TRBD1,NA,TRBV11-1,TRBJ1-2,CASSLAGTGSYGYTF,TGTGCCAGCAGCTTAGCCGGGACAGGGTCCTATGGCTACACCTTC
NA,NA,TRBV6-5,TRBJ1-2,CASTSPAQGNYGYTF,TGTGCCAGCACCTCCCCGGCGCAGGGGAACTATGGCTACACCTTC
TRBD2,NA,TRBV29-1,TRBJ2-1,CSVEKTSGGNEQFF,TGCAGCGTTGAAAAGACTAGCGGGGGCAATGAGCAGTTCTTC
NA,NA,TRBV23-1,TRBJ1-2,CASSPPHRAEGYTF,TGCGCCAGCAGTCCCCCCCACAGGGCCGAAGGCTACACCTTC
NA,NA,TRBV6-5,TRBJ1-2,CASRQSLTTGYGYTF,TGTGCCAGCAGACAATCTCTAACCACGGGCTATGGCTACACCTTC
NA,NA,TRBV28,TRBJ1-3,CATNSISGNTIYF,TGTGCCACCAATTCTATCTCTGGAAACACCATATATTTT
NA,few,TRBV3-1/TRBV3-2,TRBJ1-1,CASSPTSGQGAFF,TGTGCCAGCAGCCCCACCTCAGGGCAGGGGGCTTTCTTT
TRBD1,NA,TRBV3-1/TRBV3-2,TRBJ1-6,CASSPPGTGRNSPLHF,TGTGCCAGCAGCCCCCCCGGGACAGGGCGCAATTCACCCCTCCACTTT
NA,NA,TRBV28,TRBJ2-1,CASTWAGAYNEQFF,TGTGCCAGCACCTGGGCAGGGGCTTACAATGAGCAGTTCTTC
NA,few,TRBV7-8,TRBJ1-5,CASSPVGNQPQHF,TGTGCCAGCAGCCCGGTTGGCAATCAGCCCCAGCATTTT
NA,once,TRBV11-1,TRBJ2-1,CASSLIPLHEQFF,TGTGCCAGCAGCCTAATCCCTCTACATGAGCAGTTCTTC
NA,NA,TRBV25-1,TRBJ2-2,CASSSRRADTGELFF,TGTGCCAGCAGTAGTCGCAGGGCGGACACCGGGGAGCTGTTTTTT
NA,NA,TRBV14,TRBJ2-1,CASSHAGYNEQFF,TGTGCCAGCAGCCATGCAGGCTACAATGAGCAGTTCTTC
NA,NA,TRBV25-1,TRBJ1-5,CATRQGNQPQHF,TGTGCCACGAGACAGGGCAATCAGCCCCAGCATTTT
NA,NA,TRBV6-2/TRBV6-3,TRBJ1-5,CASSYLDSNQPQHF,TGTGCCAGCAGTTACCTAGACAGCAATCAGCCCCAGCATTTT
NA,NA,TRBV18,TRBJ1-2,CASSPTIEYGYTF,TGTGCCAGCTCACCTACTATCGAATATGGCTACACCTTC
NA,NA,TRBV18,TRBJ1-3,CASSPPSGFSGNTIYF,TGTGCCAGCTCACCACCGTCAGGCTTCTCTGGAAACACCATATATTTT
TRBD2,NA,TRBV10-3,TRBJ2-5,CAISTGTSGLQETQYF,TGTGCCATCAGCACGGGGACTAGCGGACTCCAAGAGACCCAGTACTTC
NA,NA,TRBV4-1,TRBJ1-2,CASSQDGGYGYTF,TGCGCCAGCAGCCAAGACGGCGGCTATGGCTACACCTTC
NA,NA,TRBV28,TRBJ1-5,CASSRTVSNQPQHF,TGTGCCAGCAGTCGGACAGTTAGCAATCAGCCCCAGCATTTT
NA,NA,TRBV30,TRBJ1-3,CAWTPARYSGNTIYF,TGTGCCTGGACCCCCGCCCGGTACTCTGGAAACACCATATATTTT
NA,NA,TRBV5-1,TRBJ1-6,CASSSGDRDNSPLHF,TGCGCCAGCAGCTCGGGTGACCGCGATAATTCACCCCTCCACTTT
NA,few,TRBV7-2,TRBJ1-1,CASSLVATSSGTEAFF,TGTGCCAGCAGCTTAGTGGCCACTTCCTCGGGCACTGAAGCTTTCTTT
TRBD1,NA,TRBV19,TRBJ2-7,CASSARDRGWYEQYF,TGTGCCAGTAGTGCACGGGACAGGGGATGGTACGAGCAGTACTTC
NA,NA,TRBV28,TRBJ1-1,CASAQGARTEAFF,TGTGCCAGCGCACAGGGTGCGAGGACTGAAGCTTTCTTT
TRBD2,NA,TRBV9,TRBJ2-1,CASSVHGDYPKHEQFF,TGTGCCAGCAGCGTTCATGGGGACTATCCAAAGCATGAGCAGTTCTTC